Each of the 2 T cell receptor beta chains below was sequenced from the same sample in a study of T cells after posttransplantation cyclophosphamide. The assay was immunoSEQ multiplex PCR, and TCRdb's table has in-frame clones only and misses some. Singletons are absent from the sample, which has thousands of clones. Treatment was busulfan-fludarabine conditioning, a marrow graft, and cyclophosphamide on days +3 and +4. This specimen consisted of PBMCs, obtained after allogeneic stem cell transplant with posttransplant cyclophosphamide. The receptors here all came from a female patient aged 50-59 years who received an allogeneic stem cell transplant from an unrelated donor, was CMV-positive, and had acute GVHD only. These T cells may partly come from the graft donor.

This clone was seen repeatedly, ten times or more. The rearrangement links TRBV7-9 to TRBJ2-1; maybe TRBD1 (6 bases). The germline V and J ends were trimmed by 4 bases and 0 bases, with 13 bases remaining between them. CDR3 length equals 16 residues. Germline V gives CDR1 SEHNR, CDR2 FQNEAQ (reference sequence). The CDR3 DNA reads TGTGCCAGCAGCTACAGGGTTACCGGCTCCTACAATGAGCAGTTCTTC. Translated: CASSYRVTGSYNEQFF. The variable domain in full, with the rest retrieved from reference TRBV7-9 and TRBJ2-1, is DTGVSQNPRHKITKRGQNVTFRCDPISEHNRLYWYRQTLGQGPEFLTYFQNEAQLEKSRLLSDRFSAERPKGSFSTLEIQRTEQGDSAMYLCASSYRVTGSYNEQFFGPGTRLTVL.

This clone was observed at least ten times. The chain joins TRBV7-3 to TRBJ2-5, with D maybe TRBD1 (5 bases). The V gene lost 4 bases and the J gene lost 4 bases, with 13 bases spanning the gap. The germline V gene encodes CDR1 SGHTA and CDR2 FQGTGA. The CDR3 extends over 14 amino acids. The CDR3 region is CASSSPGFGETQYF. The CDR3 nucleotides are TGTGCCAGCAGCTCGCCAGGGTTTGGAGAGACCCAGTACTTC.